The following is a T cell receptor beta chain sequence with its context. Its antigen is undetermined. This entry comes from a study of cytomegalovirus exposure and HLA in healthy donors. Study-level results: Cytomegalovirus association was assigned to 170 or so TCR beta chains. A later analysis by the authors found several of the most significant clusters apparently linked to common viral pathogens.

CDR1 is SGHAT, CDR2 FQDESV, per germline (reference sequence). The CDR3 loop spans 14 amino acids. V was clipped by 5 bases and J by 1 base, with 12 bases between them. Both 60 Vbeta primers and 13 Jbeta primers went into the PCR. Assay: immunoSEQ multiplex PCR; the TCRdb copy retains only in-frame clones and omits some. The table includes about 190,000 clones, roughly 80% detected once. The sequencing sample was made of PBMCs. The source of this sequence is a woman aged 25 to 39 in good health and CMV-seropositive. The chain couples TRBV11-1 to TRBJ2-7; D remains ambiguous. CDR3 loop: CASSADFLSYEQYF. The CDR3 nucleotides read TGTGCCAGCAGCGCCGACTTTCTGTCCTACGAGCAGTACTTC. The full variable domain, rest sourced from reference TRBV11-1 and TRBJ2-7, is EAEVAQSPRYKITEKSQAVAFWCDPISGHATLYWYRQILGQGPELLVQFQDESVVDDSQLPKDRFSAERLKGVDSTLKIQPAELGDSAMYLCASSADFLSYEQYFGPGTRLTVT.